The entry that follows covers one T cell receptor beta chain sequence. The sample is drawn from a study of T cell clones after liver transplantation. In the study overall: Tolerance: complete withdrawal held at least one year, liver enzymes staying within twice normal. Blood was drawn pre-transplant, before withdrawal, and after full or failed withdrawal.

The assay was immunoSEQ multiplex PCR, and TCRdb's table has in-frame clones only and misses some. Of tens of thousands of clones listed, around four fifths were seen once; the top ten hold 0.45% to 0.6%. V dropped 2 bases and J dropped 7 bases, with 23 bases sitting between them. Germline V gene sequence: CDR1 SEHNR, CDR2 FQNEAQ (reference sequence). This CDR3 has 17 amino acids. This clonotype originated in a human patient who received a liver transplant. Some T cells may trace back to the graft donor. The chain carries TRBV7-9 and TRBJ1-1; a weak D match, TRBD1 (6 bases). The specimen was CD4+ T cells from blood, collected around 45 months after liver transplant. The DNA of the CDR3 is TGTGCCAGCAGCTTATATGCGAGTGGGGGGCTCGGGAATGAAGCTTTCTTT. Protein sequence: CASSLYASGGLGNEAFF.